The 5 T cell receptor beta chains below were found in one sample sequenced in a study of EBV T-cell therapy then PD-1 blockade in nasopharyngeal carcinoma. For these receptors, no antigen is known. The treatment here: AdE1-LMPpoly-expanded autologous EBV-specific T-cell therapy followed by anti-PD-1 nivolumab. The method was immunoSEQ multiplex PCR; TCRdb's version includes in-frame clones alone and lacks a portion of them. This table has 11,000 to 15,000 clones, about 85% appearing once. Material: CD8+ T cells from blood, obtained around day 100 from a patient whose treatment included autologous EBV-specific T cells and nivolumab. These receptors were obtained from a man in his forties with nasopharyngeal carcinoma.

The rearrangement links TRBV9 to TRBJ1-3, with D unclear. CDR3 length: 18 amino acids. Germline loops: CDR1 SGDLS, CDR2 YYNGEE. The germline V and J ends were trimmed by 0 bases and 0 bases, with 16 bases remaining between them. CDR3 sequence: CASSVERTPSYSGNTIYF. Here the CDR3 DNA reads TGTGCCAGCAGCGTAGAGCGGACTCCGAGCTACTCTGGAAACACCATATATTTT.

J is TRBJ1-3 and V is TRBV7-9; 7 bases are shared with TRBD1. CDR1 and CDR2 (germline): SEHNR, FQNEAQ (reference sequence). The CDR3 runs to 17 residues. V was pared by 6 bases and J by 9 bases, with 20 bases of the junction left unmatched. In nucleotides, the CDR3 is TGTGCCAGCAGACCCGACCCAGGGGGGACCGGCATAGGCACCATATATTTT. Amino acids: CASRPDPGGTGIGTIYF.

The chain joins TRBV27 to TRBJ2-3; D tentatively fits TRBD1 or TRBD2 (6 bases each). V was trimmed by 5 bases and J by 4 bases, leaving 10 bases between them. The CDR3 contains 13 residues. Germline CDR1 reads MNHEY; CDR2 reads SMNVEV (reference sequence). The CDR3 region is CASSIGGPDTQYF. The DNA for the CDR3 is TGTGCCAGCAGTATCGGGGGCCCAGATACGCAGTATTTT.

The gene calls are TRBV28 and TRBJ2-7, with 10 nucleotides matching TRBD2. This CDR3 is 14 amino acids long. The ends lost 5 bases at V and 1 base at J; junction bases unmatched: 2. Germline V CDR1 and CDR2: MDHEN, SYDVKM. CDR3 region: CASSPLAGSYEQYF. CDR3 DNA: TGTGCCAGCAGTCCACTAGCGGGGTCCTACGAGCAGTACTTC.

The chain combines TRBV6-2 or TRBV6-3 with TRBJ2-7; TRBD1 agrees at 7 bases. The germline CDR1 and CDR2 sequences are MNHEY and SVGEGT. Losses at the gene ends were 2 bases for V and 5 bases for J; bases not matched to a gene: 3. There are 13 residues in the CDR3. CDR3 in DNA: TGTGCCAGCAGTTACCAGGGACAGCACGAGCAGTACTTC. Translating gives CASSYQGQHEQYF.